Each of the 30 T cell receptor beta chains below was sequenced from the same sample in a study of T cell responses to AZD1222 COVID-19 vaccine. TCRdb keeps only in-frame clones here, not all; method: immunoSEQ multiplex PCR. The sample comprises about 140,000 clones, roughly 90% of which are singletons, and 2.8% rests with the top ten. The starting material was peripheral blood, obtained on day 0 of AZD1222 vaccination. The receptors originated from an adult in good health.

This rearrangement joins TRBV6-5 to TRBJ1-1; no clear D. The CDR3 spans 11 residues. V shed 6 bases and J shed 0 bases, with 2 bases lying between them. Germline CDR1 reads MNHEY; CDR2 reads SVGAGI. CDR3 region: CASRMNTEAFF. DNA of the CDR3: TGTGCCAGCAGGATGAACACTGAAGCTTTCTTT.

CDR3 DNA sequence: TGTGCCAGCAGCGCCCAAGGGACTACGATTACCGAGCAGTACTTC. Translated, it gives CASSAQGTTITEQYF. This chain connects TRBV7-3 to TRBJ2-7; the match to TRBD2 covers 7 bases. Unmatched junction bases numbered 13, after V lost 5 bases and J lost 6 bases. CDR1 SGHTA and CDR2 FQGTGA come from the germline V gene. This CDR3 has 15 residues.

This clone was found once. This sequence joins TRBV5-5 and TRBJ1-1; no definite D call. Germline CDR1 reads SGHKS; CDR2 reads YYEKEE (reference sequence). V lost 5 bases and J 4 bases, leaving 12 bases between the germline ends. The CDR3 is 13 residues long. The CDR3 is CASSRNRGTEAFF. CDR3 sequence (DNA): TGTGCCAGCAGTCGGAACAGAGGCACTGAAGCTTTCTTT.

This clone has just one count. The V call is TRBV7-2, the J call TRBJ1-1, with 9 bases aligning to TRBD1. V lost 10 bases and J lost 10; bases outside the gene matches: 10. The CDR3 extends over 12 amino acids. Germline values: CDR1 SGHTA, CDR2 FQGNSA. CDR3 loop: CAITGGVRRAFF. CDR3 DNA sequence: TGTGCCATAACAGGGGGCGTAAGGCGAGCTTTCTTT.

J is TRBJ1-1 and V is TRBV4-1; D is ambiguous. Germline CDR1 MGHRA, CDR2 YSYEKL. The CDR3 extends over 15 amino acids. The V gene lost 4 bases and the J gene lost 0 bases, with 12 bases spanning the gap. CDR3 in DNA: TGCGCCAGCAGCCTACACAGCGGAATGAACACTGAAGCTTTCTTT. As protein: CASSLHSGMNTEAFF.

The chain uses TRBV6-5 and TRBJ1-2; D is uncertain. The CDR3 length is 13 residues. V was clipped by 7 bases and J by 1 base, with 10 bases between them. CDR1 MNHEY and CDR2 SVGAGI come from the germline V gene. The CDR3 nucleotides read TGTGCCAGCATGGGATTGATTAACTATGGCTACACCTTC. Translated, it gives CASMGLINYGYTF.

The CDR3 bases are TGTGCCAGCAGTTCCACCTGGGAGAAGACCCAGTACTTC. It specifies CASSSTWEKTQYF. This chain joins TRBV12-3 or TRBV12-4 and TRBJ2-5, with D possibly being TRBD2 (5 bases). Trimming cost V 4 bases and J 6 bases, with 12 bases left between them. The CDR3 length is 13 residues.

This chain links TRBV5-1 with TRBJ1-1; D possibly corresponds to TRBD1 (5 bases). From germline, CDR1 is SGHRS and CDR2 YFSETQ. The length of the CDR3 is 15 residues. V lost 2 bases to trimming and J lost 8 bases, with 19 bases between them. CDR3 sequence reads: CASSFMGTSGAEAFF. The CDR3 bases are TGCGCCAGCAGCTTCATGGGGACTTCTGGGGCAGAAGCTTTCTTT. The full variable domain, in which reference TRBV5-1 and TRBJ1-1 provide the parts outside the CDR3, is KAGVTQTPRYLIKTRGQQVTLSCSPISGHRSVSWYQQTPGQGLQFLFEYFSETQRNKGNFPGRFSGRQFSNSRSEMNVSTLELGDSALYLCASSFMGTSGAEAFFGQGTRLTVV.

Only one count was recorded for this clone. This chain links TRBV24-1 with TRBJ1-5, with D possibly TRBD1 on 5 matching bases. This CDR3 is built from 21 residues. Trimming removed 7 bases from V and 2 bases from J, with 32 bases in between. Germline CDR1 is KGHDR and CDR2 is SFDVKD. This CDR3 is CATRISPPGDVESGCNQPQHF. The DNA for the CDR3 is TGTGCCACCAGGATCTCTCCCCCCGGGGACGTGGAAAGTGGGTGCAATCAGCCCCAGCATTTT.

This chain connects TRBV5-5 to TRBJ2-3; no reliable D call. Trimming left V 1 base short and J 4 bases short, with 7 bases between. CDR1 is SGHKS, CDR2 YYEKEE, per germline (reference sequence). CDR3 size: 13 residues. CDR3 bases: TGTGCCAGCAGCTTGTCCCCAGCAGATACGCAGTATTTT. It specifies CASSLSPADTQYF.

The V and J genes are TRBV7-3 and TRBJ1-6, with D hard to call. CDR1 and CDR2 (germline): SGHTA, FQGTGA. The length of the CDR3 is 14 residues. V gave up 3 bases and J gave up 9 bases, with 12 bases separating them. The CDR3 loop is CASSFGPPGSPLHF. CDR3 nucleotide sequence: TGTGCCAGCAGCTTTGGACCTCCCGGTTCACCCCTCCACTTT.

The V gene is TRBV7-2, the J gene TRBJ1-2; no firm D call. The CDR3 covers 15 residues. CDR1 SGHTA and CDR2 FQGNSA come from the germline V gene. V was clipped by 3 bases and J by 0 bases, with 11 bases between them. The CDR3 sequence is CASSLNAGPNYGYTF. The DNA for the CDR3 is TGTGCCAGCAGCTTGAACGCTGGGCCTAACTATGGCTACACCTTC.

The chain combines TRBV27 with TRBJ1-1; TRBD1 matches 10 bases. V dropped 6 bases and J dropped 0; count of bases not matched to a gene: 4. This CDR3 contains 15 residues. Germline V gives CDR1 MNHEY, CDR2 SMNVEV (reference sequence). CDR3 sequence: CASSLGQGLNTEAFF. The CDR3 nucleotides read TGTGCCAGCAGCTTGGGACAGGGGTTGAACACTGAAGCTTTCTTT.

This rearrangement joins TRBV9 to TRBJ2-1, with TRBD2 as a possible D gene (6 bases). Germline V lookup: CDR1 SGDLS, CDR2 YYNGEE. The ends were cut back, 3 bases at V and 3 bases at J, with 10 bases in the middle. The CDR3 is 14 residues long. CDR3 sequence (DNA): TGTGCCAGCAGCGGAGGGGACTTCTACAATGAGCAGTTCTTC. Translating it yields CASSGGDFYNEQFF. Full variable domain (outside the CDR3, taken from reference TRBV9 and TRBJ2-1): DSGVTQTPKHLITATGQRVTLRCSPRSGDLSVYWYQQSLDQGLQFLIQYYNGEERAKGNILERFSAQQFPDLHSELNLSSLELGDSALYFCASSGGDFYNEQFFGPGTRLTVL.

V gene TRBV5-4 combines with J gene TRBJ2-1; 7 nucleotides agree with TRBD2. This CDR3 is built from 15 residues. The germline gives CDR1 SGHNT, CDR2 YYREEE (reference sequence). V gave up 0 bases and J gave up 2 bases; unmatched junction bases: 2. CDR3 DNA: TGTGCCAGCAGCTTGGCTAGCGGAGCCTACAATGAGCAGTTCTTC. Translating gives CASSLASGAYNEQFF.

The gene calls are TRBV29-1 and TRBJ1-1; no clear D gene. V shed 1 base and J shed 1 base, with 7 bases lying between them. CDR1 and CDR2 (germline): SQVTM, ANQGSEA. This CDR3 has 13 amino acids. CDR3 nucleotide sequence: TGCAGCGTTGAAGTTGGTCAGAACACTGAAGCTTTCTTT. Protein product: CSVEVGQNTEAFF.

The chain recombines TRBV30 with TRBJ2-5; perhaps TRBD1 as D (6 bases). This CDR3 is 13 amino acids long. Trimming shortened V by 2 bases and J by 1 base, and 8 bases separated the two germline ends. CDR1 is GTSNPN and CDR2 is SVGIG in the germline V gene (reference sequence). CDR3 DNA: TGTGCCTGGAGTAGGGGGACCCAAGAGACCCAGTACTTC. This translates into CAWSRGTQETQYF.

This clone was seen many times. Different DNA sequences within this sample yield the same CDR3. The chain combines TRBV7-3 with TRBJ2-7; 8 bases are a match to TRBD1. This CDR3 has 14 residues. V shed 3 bases and J 2 bases; nucleotides not matched to a gene: 3. From germline, CDR1 is SGHTA and CDR2 FQGTGA. CDR3 protein: CASSLAGGPYEQYF. As DNA, the CDR3 is TGTGCCAGCAGCTTGGCAGGGGGCCCCTACGAGCAGTACTTC.

The chain employs TRBV4-3 and TRBJ2-2, with 7 bases that match TRBD1. V lost 4 bases and J lost 4; bases outside the gene matches: 9. The CDR3 length is 16 residues. The germline CDR1 and CDR2 sequences are LGHNA and YSLEER. The CDR3 sequence is CASSPLPGQATGELFF. The DNA of the CDR3 is TGCGCCAGCAGCCCCCTTCCCGGACAGGCCACCGGGGAGCTGTTTTTT.

The V call is TRBV2, the J call TRBJ1-1; 7 bases fit TRBD1. The germline gives CDR1 SNHLY, CDR2 FYNNEI. The CDR3 consists of 16 residues. V shed 3 bases and J 2 bases; nucleotides not matched to a gene: 9. The CDR3 is CASSDPSGQVNTEAFF. The DNA for the CDR3 is TGTGCCAGCAGTGACCCGAGCGGACAGGTCAACACTGAAGCTTTCTTT.

This chain joins TRBV29-1 and TRBJ1-1; D might be TRBD1 (6 bases). CDR1 is SQVTM, CDR2 ANQGSEA, per germline. Trimming stripped 4 bases from V and 4 bases from J, with 16 bases between. This CDR3 region has 14 residues. CDR3 in DNA: TGCAGCGTTGTGGATCATACAGGGACCACTGAAGCTTTCTTT. Its translation is CSVVDHTGTTEAFF. Full variable domain (remainder filled in from reference TRBV29-1 and TRBJ1-1): SAVISQKPSRDICQRGTSLTIQCQVDSQVTMMFWYRQQPGQSLTLIATANQGSEATYESGFVIDKFPISRPNLTFSTLTVSNMSPEDSSIYLCSVVDHTGTTEAFFGQGTRLTVV.

This clone is a singleton in its sample. The gene calls are TRBV3-1 (or the pseudogene TRBV3-2) and TRBJ2-1; D not certain. This CDR3 has 13 residues. Germline V gene lookup returns CDR1 LGHDT and CDR2 YNNKEL (reference sequence). V shed 4 bases and J shed 4 bases, with 8 bases lying between them. The CDR3 here is CASSPDGYNEQFF. For the CDR3, the DNA is TGTGCCAGCAGCCCTGACGGATACAATGAGCAGTTCTTC.

This rearrangement joins TRBV18 to TRBJ2-1, with 8 bases that match TRBD2. This CDR3 is 13 amino acids long. The germline gives CDR1 KGHSH, CDR2 LQKENI. Trimming cost V 3 bases and J 6 bases; bases outside gene matches: 1. The CDR3 sequence is CASSPGLVNEQFF. The CDR3 DNA follows: TGTGCCAGCTCACCGGGACTAGTCAATGAGCAGTTCTTC.

V usage is TRBV2 and J usage is TRBJ2-1; D is perhaps TRBD1 (6 bases). Trimming pared 8 bases from V and 5 bases from J, leaving 16 bases between. Germline V gene lookup returns CDR1 SNHLY and CDR2 FYNNEI. CDR3 length: 14 amino acids. DNA of the CDR3: TGTGCCAGCTGCCGGCAGGGGAAGGACAATGAGCAGTTCTTC. Translation gives CASCRQGKDNEQFF.

The CDR3 sequence: CASSFGREAFF. CDR3 nucleotides: TGTGCCAGCAGTTTTGGGAGGGAAGCTTTCTTT. V usage is TRBV28 and J usage is TRBJ1-1, with D uncertain. The CDR3 extends over 11 amino acids. Germline V gene data show CDR1 as MDHEN and CDR2 as SYDVKM. The V and J ends lost 3 bases and 8 bases respectively, with 7 bases between them.

This sequence joins TRBV6-1 and TRBJ2-5; tentatively, D is TRBD1 (5 bases). V was pared by 4 bases and J by 4 bases, with 22 bases between. There are 17 residues in the CDR3. CDR1 is MNHNS and CDR2 is SASEGT in the germline V gene. CDR3 region: CASSVRTGIGVRETQYF. CDR3 sequence (DNA): TGTGCCAGCAGTGTCCGAACTGGGATAGGGGTGAGAGAGACCCAGTACTTC.

V and J are TRBV5-1 and TRBJ2-7; D is undetermined. CDR1 and CDR2 from the germline V gene are SGHRS and YFSETQ. The CDR3 covers 13 residues. Trimming took 3 bases from V and 4 from J, leaving 11 bases between them. CDR3 DNA sequence: TGCGCCAGCAGCTGGGGTCTTACTTACGAGCAGTACTTC. Translated: CASSWGLTYEQYF. The complete variable domain, with remaining parts taken from reference TRBV5-1 and TRBJ2-7, reads KAGVTQTPRYLIKTRGQQVTLSCSPISGHRSVSWYQQTPGQGLQFLFEYFSETQRNKGNFPGRFSGRQFSNSRSEMNVSTLELGDSALYLCASSWGLTYEQYFGPGTRLTVT.

The chain employs TRBV5-1 and TRBJ2-1, with 7 bases that match TRBD2. The trim removed 0 bases at V and 3 bases at J, leaving 3 bases unmatched. The CDR3 length is 15 residues. Germline CDR1 SGHRS, CDR2 YFSETQ. The CDR3 bases are TGCGCCAGCAGCTTGGCTAGCGGAAACTACAATGAGCAGTTCTTC. Amino acids: CASSLASGNYNEQFF.

The CDR3 sequence: CASSVLGGGSPLHF. The CDR3 coding sequence is TGTGCCAGCAGCGTGCTAGGGGGTGGTTCACCCCTCCACTTT. The chain couples TRBV9 to TRBJ1-6; the D gene is possibly TRBD1 (6 bases). CDR3 length: 14 amino acids. The germline gives CDR1 SGDLS, CDR2 YYNGEE. Trimming left V 2 bases short and J 9 bases short, with 12 bases between.

The chain is built from TRBV27 and TRBJ2-5, with 9 bases identical to TRBD2. Germline lookup yields CDR1 MNHEY and CDR2 SMNVEV (reference sequence). J was trimmed by 5 bases and V by 8 bases; bases with no gene match: 6. The CDR3 covers 13 residues. CDR3 protein: CASASGIWETQYF. The CDR3 bases are TGTGCCAGCGCTAGCGGGATTTGGGAGACCCAGTACTTC.